This TCR beta chain was obtained from a study of blood T cells in healthy people across ages. Germline CDR1 is DFQATT and CDR2 is SNEGSKA (reference sequence). The junction had 6 bases not matched to a gene; V was cut back by 1 base and J by 3 bases. The CDR3 is made up of 15 amino acids. The second PCR ran about 6 to 11 cycles with a sample-barcoded 5' primer and J-beta primers. A template-switch adaptor containing 12 random nucleotides labeled each cDNA molecule. TCRdb independently ran MiXCR on the 5' RACE reads; one entry per CDR3 protein. Here the sample spans 700,000 to 800,000 distinct CDR3 sequences, roughly two fifths being singletons. This clonotype was seen more than once but under ten times.

The sequenced sample was blood. The clonotype comes from a woman in her sixties in good health. The V gene is TRBV20-1, the J gene TRBJ2-3; TRBD2 matches at 8 bases. The chain's CDR3 is CSARAAREGTDTQYF. CDR3 DNA: TGCAGTGCTAGAGCGGCTCGGGAGGGAACAGATACGCAGTATTTT.